This is a list of T cell receptor beta chains from one sample in a study of T cells in localized non-small cell lung cancer. Repertoires were generated with immunoSEQ multiplex PCR, while TCRdb's copy carries only in-frame clones and drops some. The sample contains over 55,000 clones, roughly 90% of which appear only once. The sample in question was peripheral blood, obtained before any cancer treatment. These receptors originate from a woman aged 35-70 years with stage I lung adenocarcinoma. The CDR3 runs from the conserved cysteine through the conserved F or W. Each record gives: D gene, clone size, V gene, J gene, CDR3 DNA, CDR3 protein. A D gene is named only where the DNA matches it firmly. Rows give clone size only sometimes, using once, few, many, or a class for an expanded clone.

d_gene: NA
abundance: NA
v_gene: TRBV19
j_gene: TRBJ1-4
CDR3nt: TGTGCCAGTAGTATGTGGCAGGGAAATGAAAAACTGTTTTTT
CDR3aa: CASSMWQGNEKLFF

d_gene: NA
abundance: few
v_gene: TRBV28
j_gene: TRBJ1-1
CDR3nt: TGTGCCATCTCAACAGGGTGGGGCACTGAAGCTTTCTTT
CDR3aa: CAISTGWGTEAFF

d_gene: NA
abundance: NA
v_gene: TRBV6-5
j_gene: TRBJ1-1
CDR3nt: TGTGCCAGCAGTTACGACAGCCCTGAGGAAACTGAAGCTTTCTTT
CDR3aa: CASSYDSPEETEAFF

d_gene: NA
abundance: NA
v_gene: TRBV19
j_gene: TRBJ1-4
CDR3nt: TGTGCCAGTAGTATCAGAGATGAAAAACTGTTTTTT
CDR3aa: CASSIRDEKLFF

d_gene: NA
abundance: NA
v_gene: TRBV10-3
j_gene: TRBJ1-3
CDR3nt: TGTGCCATCAGGGAAGGAGGCAACACCATATATTTT
CDR3aa: CAIREGGNTIYF

d_gene: NA
abundance: NA
v_gene: TRBV9
j_gene: TRBJ2-5
CDR3nt: TGTGCCAGCAGCGTGAGCGTACTTCAAGAGACCCAGTACTTC
CDR3aa: CASSVSVLQETQYF

d_gene: NA
abundance: NA
v_gene: TRBV7-9
j_gene: TRBJ2-7
CDR3nt: TGTGCCAGCACGTGGACTGCCCAGGGGGAGCAGTACTTC
CDR3aa: CASTWTAQGEQYF

d_gene: NA
abundance: NA
v_gene: TRBV28
j_gene: TRBJ1-5
CDR3nt: TGTGCCAGCAGAAGACAGAGACTCCAGCCCCAGCATTTT
CDR3aa: CASRRQRLQPQHF

d_gene: NA
abundance: NA
v_gene: TRBV5-8
j_gene: TRBJ2-5
CDR3nt: TGTGCCAGCAGGAACAGGGTGCGAGAGACCCAGTACTTC
CDR3aa: CASRNRVRETQYF

d_gene: TRBD1
abundance: NA
v_gene: TRBV28
j_gene: TRBJ2-1
CDR3nt: TGTGCCAGCAGTTTCATCCCTAGCCAGGGGGATGAGCAGTTCTTC
CDR3aa: CASSFIPSQGDEQFF

d_gene: NA
abundance: NA
v_gene: TRBV7-2
j_gene: TRBJ2-7
CDR3nt: TGTGCCAGCAGCCCAGGGACCAGAAGGGGCCCCGAGCAGTACTTC
CDR3aa: CASSPGTRRGPEQYF

d_gene: TRBD1
abundance: NA
v_gene: TRBV6-1
j_gene: TRBJ1-2
CDR3nt: TGTGCCAGCAGTGTAGACAGGGTGCATGGCTACACCTTC
CDR3aa: CASSVDRVHGYTF

d_gene: NA
abundance: once
v_gene: TRBV7-9
j_gene: TRBJ2-3
CDR3nt: TGTGCCAGCAGCGCCCGGACTACTAGCACAGATACGCAGTATTTT
CDR3aa: CASSARTTSTDTQYF

d_gene: NA
abundance: NA
v_gene: TRBV28
j_gene: TRBJ1-1
CDR3nt: TGTGCCAGCAAAGGGGCAGGGGATATGAACACTGAAGCTTTCTTT
CDR3aa: CASKGAGDMNTEAFF

d_gene: NA
abundance: once
v_gene: TRBV2
j_gene: TRBJ2-1
CDR3nt: TGTGCCAGCAGTGCCGGGCCTGCACATGAGCAGTTCTTC
CDR3aa: CASSAGPAHEQFF

d_gene: TRBD2
abundance: NA
v_gene: TRBV5-1
j_gene: TRBJ2-2
CDR3nt: TGCGCCAGCAGCTGGACTAGCGGGAGTTCCCGGGGCGGGGAGCTGTTTTTT
CDR3aa: CASSWTSGSSRGGELFF

d_gene: NA
abundance: NA
v_gene: TRBV11-2
j_gene: TRBJ1-1
CDR3nt: TGTGCCAGCAGCCTCGGGGGGCAGGCTGTCGGGGCTTTCTTT
CDR3aa: CASSLGGQAVGAFF

d_gene: NA
abundance: NA
v_gene: TRBV5-1
j_gene: TRBJ1-1
CDR3nt: TGCGCCAGCAGGAGGGAAGGTCGGAACACTGAAGCTTTCTTT
CDR3aa: CASRREGRNTEAFF

d_gene: NA
abundance: NA
v_gene: TRBV7-2
j_gene: TRBJ2-4
CDR3nt: TGTGCCAGCAGCTTAGCCCCGGAAGGGGTGAAGATGTCCAAAAACATTCAGTACTTC
CDR3aa: CASSLAPEGVKMSKNIQYF

d_gene: TRBD1
abundance: NA
v_gene: TRBV2
j_gene: TRBJ2-1
CDR3nt: TGTGCCAGCAGCTTAGACAGGGACGAGAATGAGCAGTTCTTC
CDR3aa: CASSLDRDENEQFF

d_gene: NA
abundance: once
v_gene: TRBV14
j_gene: TRBJ2-5
CDR3nt: TGTGCCAGCAGCCAAGTCTACCAAGAGACCCAGTACTTC
CDR3aa: CASSQVYQETQYF

d_gene: NA
abundance: NA
v_gene: TRBV27
j_gene: TRBJ1-4
CDR3nt: TGTGCCAGCAGTTTGTCGCCCCTCCGGGGTGAAAAACTGTTTTTT
CDR3aa: CASSLSPLRGEKLFF

d_gene: NA
abundance: NA
v_gene: TRBV5-1
j_gene: TRBJ2-3
CDR3nt: TGCGCCAGCAGCTTGGAGGGAAATACGCAGTATTTT
CDR3aa: CASSLEGNTQYF

d_gene: TRBD1
abundance: NA
v_gene: TRBV20-1
j_gene: TRBJ2-5
CDR3nt: TGCAGTGCTAGGGTAGGACAGGGGCAGTACTTC
CDR3aa: CSARVGQGQYF

d_gene: NA
abundance: NA
v_gene: TRBV29-1
j_gene: TRBJ2-4
CDR3nt: TGCAGCGTTGAAGATTTAAGGGACTCCGAGAAGTACTTC
CDR3aa: CSVEDLRDSEKYF

d_gene: TRBD2
abundance: NA
v_gene: TRBV28
j_gene: TRBJ2-1
CDR3nt: TGTGCCAGCAGTTTAGCTAGCGGATTTTACAATGAGCAGTTCTTC
CDR3aa: CASSLASGFYNEQFF

d_gene: TRBD2
abundance: once
v_gene: TRBV25-1
j_gene: TRBJ2-7
CDR3nt: TGTGCCAGCAGTCCTAGCGGGGGATCCTACGAGCAGTACTTC
CDR3aa: CASSPSGGSYEQYF

d_gene: TRBD2
abundance: NA
v_gene: TRBV27
j_gene: TRBJ2-1
CDR3nt: TGTGCCAGCAGTCTCCCGGGACTAGCGGGGGGGCGGCTCATAAATGAGCAGTTCTTC
CDR3aa: CASSLPGLAGGRLINEQFF

d_gene: TRBD2
abundance: NA
v_gene: TRBV6-1
j_gene: TRBJ2-3
CDR3nt: TGTGCCAGCAGTGTCCTACCGGGACTAGCCACAGATACGCAGTATTTT
CDR3aa: CASSVLPGLATDTQYF

d_gene: TRBD1
abundance: NA
v_gene: TRBV18
j_gene: TRBJ1-1
CDR3nt: TGTGCCAGCTCAGCACAGGGGGTTGAGGGTGAAGCTTTCTTT
CDR3aa: CASSAQGVEGEAFF

d_gene: NA
abundance: NA
v_gene: TRBV6-5
j_gene: TRBJ1-5
CDR3nt: TGTGCCAGCAGTTCAGACGTAGGGTCTCGGCAGCCCCAGCATTTT
CDR3aa: CASSSDVGSRQPQHF

d_gene: TRBD2
abundance: NA
v_gene: TRBV18
j_gene: TRBJ2-7
CDR3nt: TGTGCCAGCTCCCGAGGACTAGCGGGGGGTAGTCCCTACGAGCAGTACTTC
CDR3aa: CASSRGLAGGSPYEQYF

d_gene: NA
abundance: NA
v_gene: TRBV10-3
j_gene: TRBJ2-1
CDR3nt: TGTGCCATCAGTGAGTCGATCAATGAGCAGTTCTTC
CDR3aa: CAISESINEQFF

d_gene: TRBD1
abundance: NA
v_gene: TRBV5-4
j_gene: TRBJ1-1
CDR3nt: TGTGCCAGCAGCATACAGGGGGACACTGAAGCTTTCTTT
CDR3aa: CASSIQGDTEAFF

d_gene: NA
abundance: once
v_gene: TRBV19
j_gene: TRBJ2-1
CDR3nt: TGTGCCAGTAGTATAGCGGATTACAATGAGCAGTTCTTC
CDR3aa: CASSIADYNEQFF

d_gene: NA
abundance: NA
v_gene: TRBV5-8
j_gene: TRBJ2-2
CDR3nt: TGTGCCAGCAGTTGGAGCGGCTTCGGGGAGCTGTTTTTT
CDR3aa: CASSWSGFGELFF

d_gene: NA
abundance: once
v_gene: TRBV5-1
j_gene: TRBJ1-6
CDR3nt: TGCGCCAGCAGCTTGCGTCCGGGAGGGAATTCACCCCTCCACTTT
CDR3aa: CASSLRPGGNSPLHF

d_gene: NA
abundance: NA
v_gene: TRBV9
j_gene: TRBJ1-6
CDR3nt: TGTGCCAGCAGCACCGGGGACCCCCATTCTTCACCCCTCCACTTT
CDR3aa: CASSTGDPHSSPLHF

d_gene: NA
abundance: NA
v_gene: TRBV5-1
j_gene: TRBJ1-4
CDR3nt: TGCGCCAGCAGCTTAGACGGCCTTGAAAAACTGTTTTTT
CDR3aa: CASSLDGLEKLFF

d_gene: NA
abundance: NA
v_gene: TRBV5-1
j_gene: TRBJ2-2
CDR3nt: TGCGCCAGCAGCTTGGTTGGGGGTTACACCGGGGAGCTGTTTTTT
CDR3aa: CASSLVGGYTGELFF

d_gene: TRBD1
abundance: once
v_gene: TRBV5-1
j_gene: TRBJ2-1
CDR3nt: TGCGCCAGCAGCTCCCGACAGGGTTACAATGAGCAGTTCTTC
CDR3aa: CASSSRQGYNEQFF

d_gene: NA
abundance: NA
v_gene: TRBV7-9
j_gene: TRBJ1-5
CDR3nt: TGTGCCAGCAGCCTCTCGACAGGAAAACAGCCCCAGCATTTT
CDR3aa: CASSLSTGKQPQHF

d_gene: NA
abundance: NA
v_gene: TRBV2
j_gene: TRBJ2-1
CDR3nt: TGTGCCAGCAGACCCTCTTCTTTCGATGAGCAGTTCTTC
CDR3aa: CASRPSSFDEQFF

d_gene: TRBD2
abundance: NA
v_gene: TRBV15
j_gene: TRBJ2-1
CDR3nt: TGTGCCACCAGCAGAGGCGGTGGACTAGCGGGACCAAGGGCGAATGAGCAGTTCTTC
CDR3aa: CATSRGGGLAGPRANEQFF

d_gene: NA
abundance: NA
v_gene: TRBV29-1
j_gene: TRBJ1-1
CDR3nt: TGCAGCGTTAGACAGCTTATGAACACTGAAGCTTTCTTT
CDR3aa: CSVRQLMNTEAFF

d_gene: TRBD1
abundance: NA
v_gene: TRBV14
j_gene: TRBJ2-4
CDR3nt: TGTGCCAGCAGCCCCCCAGGGGGCAAAAACATTCAGTACTTC
CDR3aa: CASSPPGGKNIQYF

d_gene: NA
abundance: NA
v_gene: TRBV6-6
j_gene: TRBJ2-7
CDR3nt: TGTGCCAGCAGTGGAGGACAGCCCTACGAGCAGTACTTC
CDR3aa: CASSGGQPYEQYF

d_gene: TRBD2
abundance: NA
v_gene: TRBV29-1
j_gene: TRBJ2-7
CDR3nt: TGCAGCGTTGGGGGGGTACTAGCGGGAGGGTACGAGCAGTACTTC
CDR3aa: CSVGGVLAGGYEQYF

d_gene: NA
abundance: once
v_gene: TRBV7-2
j_gene: TRBJ1-5
CDR3nt: TGTGCCAGCAGCTTAGGAGGGACGGTCAGCAATCAGCCCCAGCATTTT
CDR3aa: CASSLGGTVSNQPQHF

d_gene: TRBD1
abundance: NA
v_gene: TRBV25-1
j_gene: TRBJ2-3
CDR3nt: TGTGCCAGCAGTGAAGCCGGGACAGGCGCTAGGGATACGCAGTATTTT
CDR3aa: CASSEAGTGARDTQYF

d_gene: NA
abundance: NA
v_gene: TRBV6-1
j_gene: TRBJ1-1
CDR3nt: TGTGCCAGCAGAGAGCACACTGAAGCTTTCTTT
CDR3aa: CASREHTEAFF

d_gene: NA
abundance: NA
v_gene: TRBV20-1
j_gene: TRBJ2-1
CDR3nt: TGCAGTGCTAGCGACCTCCTGCCAGTCTTC
CDR3aa: CSASDLLPVF

d_gene: NA
abundance: NA
v_gene: TRBV9
j_gene: TRBJ2-7
CDR3nt: TGTGCCAGCAGCGTAGCCCCTAACTACGAGCAGTACTTC
CDR3aa: CASSVAPNYEQYF